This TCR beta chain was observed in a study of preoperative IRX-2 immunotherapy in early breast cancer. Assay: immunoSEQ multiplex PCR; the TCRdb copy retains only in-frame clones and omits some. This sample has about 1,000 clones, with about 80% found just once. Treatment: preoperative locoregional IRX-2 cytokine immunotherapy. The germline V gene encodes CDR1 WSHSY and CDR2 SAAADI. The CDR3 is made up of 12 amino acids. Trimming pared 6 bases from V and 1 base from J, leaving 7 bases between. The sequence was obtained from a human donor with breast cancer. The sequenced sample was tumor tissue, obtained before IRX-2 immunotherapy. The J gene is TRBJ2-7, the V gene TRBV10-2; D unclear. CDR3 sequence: CASRDLSYEQYF. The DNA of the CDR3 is TGCGCCAGCAGGGACCTTTCCTACGAGCAGTACTTC.